What follows are 17 T cell receptor beta chains derived from one specimen sequenced in a study of cytomegalovirus exposure and HLA in healthy donors. Using immunoSEQ multiplex PCR, the repertoire was profiled, and TCRdb retains in-frame clones only, with some absent. The repertoire holds about 130,000 clones, with around 94% as singletons. Sequencing input: PBMCs. The receptors were sampled from a woman younger than 30 in good health and CMV-seronegative.

With regard to this clone: One end of the junction fails to match germline, which may point to a read error. The chain couples TRBV7-7 to TRBJ2-5; 14 bases are shared with TRBD2. The CDR3 has 17 amino acids. Germline-derived CDR1 and CDR2 are SSHAT and FNYEAQ (reference sequence). This CDR3 reads CASSKEKGLAGAETQYF. CDR3 in DNA: TGTGCTAGCAGCAAAGAGAAGGGACTAGCGGGGGCCGAGACCCAGTACTTC.

The chain joins TRBV15 to TRBJ2-5, with 9 bases lining up with TRBD2. The CDR3 has 17 amino acids. Per germline, CDR1 LNHNV and CDR2 YYDKDF (reference sequence). Germline trimming cut 2 bases from V and 7 bases from J; bases unmatched to any gene: 14. The CDR3 protein is CATSRRAGGPVGVTQYF. As DNA, the CDR3 is TGTGCCACCAGCAGACGGGCGGGAGGGCCTGTAGGGGTGACCCAGTACTTC.

The chain carries TRBV6-4 and TRBJ2-1; perhaps TRBD1 as D (5 bases). V shed 5 bases and J shed 9 bases, with 17 bases lying between them. This CDR3 is built from 14 residues. Per the germline V gene, CDR1 is MRHNA and CDR2 is SNTAGT. The CDR3 sequence: CASSQGAGSGEQFF. DNA of the CDR3: TGTGCCAGCAGTCAAGGGGCTGGGTCCGGTGAGCAGTTCTTC.

The chain carries TRBV5-1 and TRBJ1-3; no definite D call. V was pared by 0 bases and J by 1 base, with 5 bases between. CDR3 size: 14 residues. Germline lookup yields CDR1 SGHRS and CDR2 YFSETQ. In DNA, the CDR3 is TGCGCCAGCAGCTTGGGAGGGTCTGGAAACACCATATATTTT. Amino acid sequence: CASSLGGSGNTIYF.

Details on this clone: Distinct nucleotide sequences in the sample also encode this CDR3. V and J are TRBV18 and TRBJ1-5; D ambiguous. This CDR3 region has 13 residues. V was trimmed by 2 bases and J by 2 bases, leaving 4 bases between them. Looked up from germline, CDR1 is KGHSH and CDR2 is LQKENI. Here the CDR3 DNA reads TGTGCCAGCTCACCAACGGGCAATCAGCCCCAGCATTTT. This encodes CASSPTGNQPQHF.

The CDR3 protein is CASSLGQGLQPQHF. In DNA form, the CDR3 reads TGTGCCAGCAGCTTGGGGCAGGGACTCCAGCCCCAGCATTTT. The genes are TRBV5-6 and TRBJ1-5; tentatively, D is TRBD1 (5 bases). Germline lookup yields CDR1 SGHDT and CDR2 YYEEEE. The CDR3 consists of 14 residues. V lost 0 bases to trimming and J lost 7 bases, with 11 bases between them.

This clone came up once. V usage is TRBV2 and J usage is TRBJ2-2; 8 bases line up with TRBD2. Unmatched junction bases numbered 2, after V lost 6 bases and J lost 2 bases. The CDR3 contains 14 residues. Germline V gene data show CDR1 as SNHLY and CDR2 as FYNNEI. The DNA for the CDR3 is TGTGCCAGCAGGGTAGCGGGAAACACCGGGGAGCTGTTTTTT. It translates to CASRVAGNTGELFF.

This chain uses TRBV5-1 with TRBJ2-7, with D maybe TRBD1 (6 bases). V was pared by 4 bases and J by 4 bases, with 18 bases between. CDR3 length: 15 amino acids. Germline V gene data show CDR1 as SGHRS and CDR2 as YFSETQ. The CDR3 sequence: CASSAYAGEYYEQYF. The CDR3 DNA sequence: TGCGCCAGCAGCGCCTACGCAGGGGAATATTACGAGCAGTACTTC.

The DNA of the CDR3 is TGTGCCAGCGGGAGGGGTATGTCTAATGAAAAACTGTTTTTT. This gives the protein CASGRGMSNEKLFF. This chain links TRBV2 with TRBJ1-4; TRBD1 might be the D (5 bases). The V gene's germline CDR1 is SNHLY and CDR2 FYNNEI. The CDR3 is 14 amino acids. Between the trimmed V and J ends, which lost 8 bases and 3 bases, there was a span of 13 bases.

In nucleotides, the CDR3 is TGTGCCAGCAGCGTGGGAGGGCACAGTAACTATGGCTACACCTTC. Translated: CASSVGGHSNYGYTF. The chain combines TRBV9 with TRBJ1-2; D is ambiguous. The germline V gene has CDR1 SGDLS and CDR2 YYNGEE. Deletions cut 2 bases from V and 1 base from J, with 12 bases between. The CDR3 spans 15 residues.

The CDR3 sequence: CASDGTGGGEKLFF. CDR3 DNA sequence: TGTGCCAGCGATGGGACAGGGGGCGGTGAAAAACTGTTTTTT. The V gene is TRBV2, the J gene TRBJ1-4, with 12 bases aligning to TRBD1. CDR3 length: 14 residues. V lost 8 bases to trimming and J lost 7 bases; unmatched junction nucleotides: 5. Per the germline V gene, CDR1 is SNHLY and CDR2 is FYNNEI.

The J gene is TRBJ1-2, the V gene TRBV9; no clear D. This CDR3 region has 15 residues. Germline V gives CDR1 SGDLS, CDR2 YYNGEE. V lost 0 bases to trimming and J lost 6 bases, with 15 bases between them. The DNA of the CDR3 is TGTGCCAGCAGCGTAGGGGCAGCTAGCGGGGATGGCTACACCTTC. It is translated as CASSVGAASGDGYTF.

This chain uses TRBV30 with TRBJ1-5; D is possibly TRBD1 (5 bases). The CDR3 loop spans 16 amino acids. Germline CDR1 reads GTSNPN; CDR2 reads SVGIG (reference sequence). The V end was cut by 0 bases, the J end by 5 bases, with 17 bases between. CDR3 residues: CAWSVGQGESYQPQHF. Here the CDR3 DNA reads TGTGCCTGGAGTGTTGGGCAGGGCGAGTCATATCAGCCCCAGCATTTT.

The chain is built from TRBV28 and TRBJ2-7; D remains unclear. V lost 3 bases and J lost 4, with 19 bases in between. CDR1 is MDHEN and CDR2 is SYDVKM in the germline V gene. The CDR3 is made up of 16 amino acids. As DNA, the CDR3 is TGTGCCAGCAGTTTGCCCAGGTTGCACAGCCTTTACGAGCAGTACTTC. This translates into CASSLPRLHSLYEQYF.

The chain is built from TRBV2 and TRBJ1-5, with D perhaps matching TRBD1 (5 bases). Germline CDR1 reads SNHLY; CDR2 reads FYNNEI. The ends were cut back, 6 bases at V and 9 bases at J, with 12 bases in the middle. This CDR3 contains 12 residues. DNA of the CDR3: TGTGCCAGCAGCCGGGTGGGGCCGCCCCAGCATTTT. Translated: CASSRVGPPQHF.

The rearrangement uses TRBV4-2 and TRBJ2-2, with TRBD2 matching over 15 bases. The germline V gene has CDR1 LGHNA and CDR2 YNFKEQ. This CDR3 spans 17 amino acids. V shed 3 bases, J shed 5 bases, and the junction held 4 bases outside the gene matches. The CDR3 here is CASSQDGTSGGTGELFF. DNA for the CDR3: TGTGCCAGCAGCCAGGACGGGACTAGCGGGGGGACCGGGGAGCTGTTTTTT.

The chain has TRBV6-1 and TRBJ1-4, with 10 bases fitting TRBD1. This CDR3 contains 14 residues. Germline V gene sequence: CDR1 MNHNS, CDR2 SASEGT. The trim removed 6 bases at V and 13 bases at J, leaving 11 bases unmatched. The CDR3 DNA reads as TGTGCCAGCAGGGTGAGGACAGGGGGAATAGGACTGTTTTTT. This encodes CASRVRTGGIGLFF.